This T cell receptor (beta chain) emerged from a study of T cell repertoires in cytomegalovirus infection. Across the study: Used in the study were CMV epitopes, some recently identified and HLA-C-restricted, others well-studied and HLA-B-restricted. Based on public TCR beta signatures, there were indications of CMV infection and of a matching HLA type.

TCRdb recomputed calls from the reads with MiXCR, one row per CDR3 protein. The data show 45,000 to 55,000 distinct CDR3 sequences, about a fifth seen once. Trimming shortened V by 5 bases and J by 0 bases, and 13 bases separated the two germline ends. CDR1 LNHDA and CDR2 SQIVND come from the germline V gene (reference sequence). This CDR3 spans 16 amino acids. This clonotype was picked up a small number of times. Its target is unknown. Study observations and caveats: Accumulated public TCR beta family frequency recognized individuals carrying CMV together with the relevant HLA.

The V call is TRBV19, the J call TRBJ1-4; D gene unclear. The source of this sequence is a human donor in good health (CMV status not recorded). Some clones in this sample may be carry-over from other donors' samples. The starting material was CD8+ T cells from cultured PBMCs, obtained from culture after CMV antigen stimulation. The CDR3 DNA reads TGTGCCAGTAGTTCCCCATTCCCTGCAACTAATGAAAAACTGTTTTTT. This codes for CASSSPFPATNEKLFF.